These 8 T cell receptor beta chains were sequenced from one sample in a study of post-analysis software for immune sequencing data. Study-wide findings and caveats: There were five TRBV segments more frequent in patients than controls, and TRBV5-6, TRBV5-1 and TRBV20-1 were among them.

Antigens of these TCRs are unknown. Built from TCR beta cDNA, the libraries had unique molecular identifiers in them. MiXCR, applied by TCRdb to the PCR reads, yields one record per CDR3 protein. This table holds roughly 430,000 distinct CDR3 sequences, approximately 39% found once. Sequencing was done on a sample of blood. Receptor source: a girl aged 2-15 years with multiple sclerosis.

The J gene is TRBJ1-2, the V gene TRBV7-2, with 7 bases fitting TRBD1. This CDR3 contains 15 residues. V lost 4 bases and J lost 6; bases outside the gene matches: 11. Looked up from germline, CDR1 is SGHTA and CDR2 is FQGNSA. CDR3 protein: CASSSVTGAEDGYTF. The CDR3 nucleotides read TGTGCCAGCAGCTCCGTAACAGGGGCTGAGGATGGCTACACCTTC.

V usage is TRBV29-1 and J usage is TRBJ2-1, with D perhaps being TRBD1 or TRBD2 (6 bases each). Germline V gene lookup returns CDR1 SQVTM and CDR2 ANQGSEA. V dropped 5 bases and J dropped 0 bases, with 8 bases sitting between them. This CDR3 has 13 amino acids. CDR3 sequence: CSVRGVSYNEQFF. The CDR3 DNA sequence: TGCAGCGTTAGGGGGGTCTCCTACAATGAGCAGTTCTTC.

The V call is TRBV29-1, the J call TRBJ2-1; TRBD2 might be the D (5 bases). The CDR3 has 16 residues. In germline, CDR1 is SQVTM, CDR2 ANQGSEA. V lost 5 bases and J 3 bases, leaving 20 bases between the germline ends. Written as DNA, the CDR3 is TGCAGCGTTCTTAGGAGCGGACCTTCCTTCTACAATGAGCAGTTCTTC. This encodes CSVLRSGPSFYNEQFF.

CDR3 in amino acids: CASSASLRGETQYF. The CDR3 coding sequence is TGTGCCAGCTCAGCCTCCTTACGCGGAGAGACCCAGTACTTC. The chain has TRBV18 and TRBJ2-7; D gene uncertain. The DNA end favors TRBJ2-5, so the J call may be wrong. This CDR3 contains 14 residues. Per germline, CDR1 KGHSH and CDR2 LQKENI.

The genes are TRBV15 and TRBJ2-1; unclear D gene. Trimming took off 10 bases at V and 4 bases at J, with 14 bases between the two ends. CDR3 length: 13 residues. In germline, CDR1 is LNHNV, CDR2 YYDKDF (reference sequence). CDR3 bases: TGTGCCATAATCGCTAAAGAATACAATGAGCAGTTCTTC. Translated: CAIIAKEYNEQFF. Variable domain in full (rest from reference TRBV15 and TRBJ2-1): DAMVIQNPRYQVTQFGKPVTLSCSQTLNHNVMYWYQQKSSQAPKLLFHYYDKDFNNEADTPDNFQSRRPNTSFCFLDIRSPGLGDTAMYLCAIIAKEYNEQFFGPGTRLTVL.

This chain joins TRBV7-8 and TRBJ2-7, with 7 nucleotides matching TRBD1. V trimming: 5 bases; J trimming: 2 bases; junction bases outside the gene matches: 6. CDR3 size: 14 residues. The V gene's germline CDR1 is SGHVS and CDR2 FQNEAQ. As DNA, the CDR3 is TGTGCCAGCAGCAAAAGACAGGGTGCCTACGAGCAGTACTTC. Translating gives CASSKRQGAYEQYF.

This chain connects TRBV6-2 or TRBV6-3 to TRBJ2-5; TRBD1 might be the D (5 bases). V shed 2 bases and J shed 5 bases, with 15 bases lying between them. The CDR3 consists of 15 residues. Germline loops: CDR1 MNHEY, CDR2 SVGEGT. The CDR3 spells CASSYAGPHAETQYF. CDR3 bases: TGTGCCAGCAGTTACGCAGGGCCTCATGCGGAGACCCAGTACTTC.

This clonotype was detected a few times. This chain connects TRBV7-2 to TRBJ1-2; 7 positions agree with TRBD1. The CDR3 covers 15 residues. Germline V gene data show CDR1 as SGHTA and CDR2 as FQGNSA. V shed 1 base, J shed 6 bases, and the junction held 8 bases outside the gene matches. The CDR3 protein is CASSLEVRGNDGYTF. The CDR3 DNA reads TGTGCCAGCAGCTTAGAGGTCAGGGGGAACGATGGCTACACCTTC.